The 3 T cell receptor beta chains given below trace back to one sample, sequenced in a study of T cell responses to AZD1222 COVID-19 vaccine. Clones were read by immunoSEQ multiplex PCR, and TCRdb kept only the in-frame ones, dropping some. The sample has 84,000 or so clones; around 90% are singletons. The sequences come from peripheral blood, collected on day 0 of AZD1222 vaccination. Source of these receptors: an adult in good health.

The chain uses TRBV6-5 and TRBJ1-5; TRBD1 might be the D (5 bases). Deletions cut 6 bases from V and 4 bases from J, with 13 bases between. The CDR3 contains 14 residues. Germline CDR1 is MNHEY and CDR2 is SVGAGI. CDR3: CASRGDGSNQPQHF. The CDR3 region has the DNA TGTGCCAGCAGAGGGGACGGGAGTAATCAGCCCCAGCATTTT.

This chain links TRBV9 with TRBJ1-6; 10 bases match TRBD1. This CDR3 is 15 amino acids long. Unmatched junction bases numbered 4, after V lost 0 bases and J lost 10 bases. Looked up from germline, CDR1 is SGDLS and CDR2 is YYNGEE. CDR3 sequence (DNA): TGTGCCAGCAGCGTAGGAGGGACAGGGGCATCACCCCTCCACTTT. It encodes CASSVGGTGASPLHF.

The chain carries TRBV6-5 and TRBJ2-7, with D unresolved. This CDR3 spans 12 amino acids. Germline V lookup: CDR1 MNHEY, CDR2 SVGAGI. Trimming left V 2 bases short and J 6 bases short, with 8 bases between. The chain's CDR3 is CASSYDSGEQYF. The CDR3 nucleotides read TGTGCCAGCAGTTACGATTCCGGCGAGCAGTACTTC.